This TCR beta chain appears in the sequencing data of a study of blood T cell repertoires in COVID-19. The table came from immunoSEQ multiplex PCR; TCRdb's copy has only in-frame clones and leaves some out. The data hold about 84,000 clones, with around 82% observed a single time. This CDR3 comprises 14 residues. Trimming at V came to 4 bases and at J to 6 bases, leaving 3 bases not matched to a gene. Per the germline V gene, CDR1 is MDHEN and CDR2 is SYDVKM. This receptor was obtained from a man aged 80 or over with active or convalescent COVID-19. The sequencing input was peripheral blood. V and J are TRBV28 and TRBJ1-4, with 9 nucleotides matching TRBD1. The CDR3 is CASSYRGLDEKLFF. The CDR3 DNA follows: TGTGCCAGCAGTTACAGGGGGCTTGATGAAAAACTGTTTTTT.